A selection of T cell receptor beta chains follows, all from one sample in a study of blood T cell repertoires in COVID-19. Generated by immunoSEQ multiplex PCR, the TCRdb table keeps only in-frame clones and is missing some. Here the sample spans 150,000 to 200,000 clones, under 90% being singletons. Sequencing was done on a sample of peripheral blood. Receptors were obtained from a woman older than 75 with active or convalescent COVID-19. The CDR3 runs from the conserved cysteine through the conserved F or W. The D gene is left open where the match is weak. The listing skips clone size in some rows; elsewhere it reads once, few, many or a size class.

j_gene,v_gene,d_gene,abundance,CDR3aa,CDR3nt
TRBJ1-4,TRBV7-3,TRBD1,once,CASSPGGNNEKLFF,TGTGCCAGCAGCCCAGGGGGCAATAATGAAAAACTGTTTTTT
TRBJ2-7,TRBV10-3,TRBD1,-,CAISEFRDREGEQYF,TGTGCCATCAGTGAGTTCCGGGACAGGGAGGGCGAGCAGTACTTC
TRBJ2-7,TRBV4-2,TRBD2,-,CASSQSTSGIRYEQYF,TGTGCCAGCAGCCAATCTACTAGCGGGATTCGATACGAGCAGTACTTC
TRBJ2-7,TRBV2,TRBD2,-,CASSEIREGTYEQYF,TGTGCCAGCAGTGAAATCCGGGAGGGGACCTACGAGCAGTACTTC
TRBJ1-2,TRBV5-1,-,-,CASSLDVGQGYGYTF,TGCGCCAGCAGCTTAGACGTGGGTCAGGGGTATGGCTACACCTTC
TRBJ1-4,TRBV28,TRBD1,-,CASSLSQGAGEKLFF,TGTGCCAGCAGTTTATCTCAGGGGGCAGGGGAAAAACTGTTTTTT
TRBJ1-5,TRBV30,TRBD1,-,CAWRGQGSQHF,TGTGCCTGGAGGGGACAGGGGAGCCAGCATTTT
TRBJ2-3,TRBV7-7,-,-,CASSLTPKDTQYF,TGTGCTAGCAGCTTAACACCCAAAGATACGCAGTATTTT
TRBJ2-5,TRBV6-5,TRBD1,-,CASTRDRGWETQYF,TGTGCCAGCACCCGGGACAGGGGGTGGGAGACCCAGTACTTC
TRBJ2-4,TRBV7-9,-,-,CASSLGSRVDIQYF,TGTGCCAGCAGCTTGGGTTCGAGGGTGGACATTCAGTACTTC
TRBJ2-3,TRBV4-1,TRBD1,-,CASSQARHQGDWTQYF,TGCGCCAGCAGCCAAGCCCGTCACCAGGGGGATTGGACGCAGTATTTT
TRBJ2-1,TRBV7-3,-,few,CASSLDGRGQVYEQFF,TGTGCCAGCAGCTTAGACGGGAGGGGGCAGGTATATGAGCAGTTCTTC
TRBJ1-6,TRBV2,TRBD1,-,CASSGVGGLNSPLHF,TGTGCCAGCAGTGGGGTAGGGGGCTTGAATTCACCCCTCCACTTT
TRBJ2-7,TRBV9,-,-,CASSTILGGGEQYF,TGTGCCAGCAGCACCATCCTAGGGGGGGGCGAGCAGTACTTC
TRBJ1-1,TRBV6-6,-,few,CASSPVGEETEAFF,TGTGCCAGCAGCCCCGTAGGGGAGGAAACTGAAGCTTTCTTT
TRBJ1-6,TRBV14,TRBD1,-,CASSQDVGQANSPLHF,TGTGCCAGCAGCCAAGATGTAGGACAGGCCAATTCACCCCTCCACTTT
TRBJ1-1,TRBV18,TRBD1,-,CASSPTKTGGGTEAFF,TGTGCCAGCTCACCTACTAAGACAGGGGGCGGCACTGAAGCTTTCTTT
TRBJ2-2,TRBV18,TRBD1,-,CASSPGQEDTGELFF,TGTGCCAGCTCACCCGGACAGGAAGACACCGGGGAGCTGTTTTTT
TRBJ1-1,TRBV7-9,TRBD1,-,CASSLQGANTEAFF,TGTGCCAGCAGTTTACAGGGGGCAAACACTGAAGCTTTCTTT
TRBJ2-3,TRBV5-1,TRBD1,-,CASSPGTGMGTDTQYF,TGCGCCAGCAGCCCCGGGACAGGGATGGGCACAGATACGCAGTATTTT
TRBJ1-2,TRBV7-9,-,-,CASSLEVPRYTF,TGTGCCAGCAGCTTAGAGGTTCCGCGGTACACCTTC
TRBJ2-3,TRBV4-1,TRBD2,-,CASSQEGTSSDTQYF,TGCGCCAGCAGCCAAGAAGGGACTAGTTCAGATACGCAGTATTTT
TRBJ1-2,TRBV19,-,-,CASSTGPALDGYTF,TGTGCCAGTAGTACAGGGCCCGCCCTGGATGGCTACACCTTC
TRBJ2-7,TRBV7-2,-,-,CASSLVAVTAYEQYF,TGTGCCAGCAGCTTAGTAGCTGTTACGGCATACGAGCAGTACTTC
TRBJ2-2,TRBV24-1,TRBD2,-,CATSEWTSGRTGELFF,TGTGCCACCAGTGAATGGACTAGCGGGAGAACCGGGGAGCTGTTTTTT
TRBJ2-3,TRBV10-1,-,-,CASGEASSRDTQYF,TGCGCCAGCGGGGAGGCTTCCTCCCGAGATACGCAGTATTTT
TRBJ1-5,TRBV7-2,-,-,CASSYGTRSQPQHF,TGTGCCAGCAGCTACGGGACAAGAAGTCAGCCCCAGCATTTT
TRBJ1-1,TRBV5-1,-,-,CASSENRGEAFF,TGCGCCAGCAGCGAAAACCGAGGGGAAGCTTTCTTT
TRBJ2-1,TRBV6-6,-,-,CASGRPYGRGGEQFF,TGTGCCAGCGGTAGGCCTTACGGGAGAGGAGGTGAGCAGTTCTTC
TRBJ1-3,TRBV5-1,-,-,CASSFQNTIYF,TGCGCCAGCAGCTTCCAAAACACCATATATTTT
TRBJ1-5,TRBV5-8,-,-,CASSLRTEHNQPQHF,TGTGCCAGCAGCTTGAGGACAGAACATAATCAGCCCCAGCATTTT
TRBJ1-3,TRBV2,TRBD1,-,CASSDRGPGNTIYF,TGTGCCAGCAGTGACAGGGGGCCAGGAAACACCATATATTTT
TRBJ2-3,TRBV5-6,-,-,CASSSGSGITDTQYF,TGTGCCAGCAGCTCGGGTTCAGGGATCACAGATACGCAGTATTTT
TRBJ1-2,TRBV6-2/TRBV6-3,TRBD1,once,CASSRPGQPYGYTF,TGTGCCAGCAGCCGCCCGGGACAGCCTTATGGCTACACCTTC
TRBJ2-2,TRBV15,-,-,CATSRDFAGELFF,TGTGCCACCAGCAGAGATTTCGCCGGGGAGCTGTTTTTT
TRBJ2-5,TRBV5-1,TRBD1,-,CASSLPIGTAVETQYF,TGCGCCAGCAGCTTACCCATAGGGACAGCAGTAGAGACCCAGTACTTC
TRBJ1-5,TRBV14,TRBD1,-,CASSRTGQDQPQHF,TGTGCCAGCAGCCGAACGGGACAGGATCAGCCCCAGCATTTT
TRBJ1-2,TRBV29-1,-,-,CSVERQPYGYTF,TGCAGCGTTGAACGACAACCCTATGGCTACACCTTC
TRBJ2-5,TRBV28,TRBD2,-,CASPPFSGSQETQYF,TGTGCCAGCCCACCATTTAGCGGGAGCCAAGAGACCCAGTACTTC
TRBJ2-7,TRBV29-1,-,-,CSVVGPTYEQYF,TGCAGCGTTGTCGGTCCGACTTACGAGCAGTACTTC
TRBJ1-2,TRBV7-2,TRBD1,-,CASSHGQAANYGYTF,TGTGCCAGCAGTCACGGACAGGCCGCTAACTATGGCTACACCTTC
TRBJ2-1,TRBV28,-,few,CASSFNNEQFF,TGTGCCAGCAGTTTCAACAATGAGCAGTTCTTC
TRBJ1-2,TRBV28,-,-,CASSLAGAYGYTF,TGTGCCAGCAGTTTAGCAGGGGCATATGGCTACACCTTC
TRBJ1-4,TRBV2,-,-,CASAGNTEEKLFF,TGTGCCAGTGCGGGAAATACGGAAGAAAAACTGTTTTTT
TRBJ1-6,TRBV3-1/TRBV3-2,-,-,CASSPRGALNSPLHF,TGTGCCAGCAGCCCCCGGGGGGCGCTTAATTCACCCCTCCACTTT
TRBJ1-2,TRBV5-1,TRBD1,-,CASRPDRVVAGYTF,TGCGCCAGCAGACCCGACAGGGTCGTAGCTGGCTACACCTTC
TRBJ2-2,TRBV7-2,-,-,CASSSTDTGELFF,TGTGCCAGCAGCTCGACAGATACCGGGGAGCTGTTTTTT
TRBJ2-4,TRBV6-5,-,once,CASTPPGGAYIQYF,TGTGCCAGCACCCCCCCTGGGGGCGCGTACATTCAGTACTTC
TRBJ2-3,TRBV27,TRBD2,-,CASSSLPQREYDTQYF,TGTGCCAGCTCCTCTTTACCCCAGCGGGAGTACGATACGCAGTATTTT